The clone carrying this T cell receptor beta chain was detected only a few times. Its antigen is unknown. TCRbeta libraries were built with three rounds of nested PCR, modified from ARM-PCR. TCRdb used MiXCR to reprocess the multiplex PCR reads, holding one entry per CDR3 protein. The sample records under 150,000 distinct CDR3 sequences, around 60% being singletons. The sample originates from a study of tumor and adjacent non-tumor tissue in lung cancer. In the study overall: Aged about 30 to 76 years, patients included roughly 10 men and a few women with stage I to III disease. General study findings and limits: Patients with more diverse tumor TCRs had worse survival. Top 100 clones took a larger repertoire share in normal lung.

Germline lookup yields CDR1 DFQATT and CDR2 SNEGSKA (reference sequence). The CDR3 extends over 13 amino acids. V was cut by 8 bases and J by 4 bases, with 17 bases left in between. RNA was extracted from bulk tissue without any cell sorting. The TCR comes from a man in his 60s with small cell lung cancer. Sequences were obtained from lung tumor tissue. The chain combines TRBV20-1 with TRBJ1-2, with a weak D call TRBD1 (5 bases). The CDR3 nucleotides are TGCAGTTCCACTGGGGGGGAGGTCTATGGCTACACCTTC. Its protein is CSSTGGEVYGYTF.